Listed here are 2 T cell receptor beta chains from one sample, sequenced in a study of blood T cell repertoires in COVID-19. Measured with immunoSEQ multiplex PCR; TCRdb has only the in-frame clones, and not every one. Of some 140,000 clones in the sample, about 79% were seen once. The sample taken for sequencing was peripheral blood. These receptors were collected from a woman of 80 years or more with acute or convalescent COVID-19.

This chain uses TRBV12-5 with TRBJ2-1; TRBD2 agrees at 7 bases. Germline trimming cut 5 bases from V and 10 bases from J; bases unmatched to any gene: 8. Germline loops: CDR1 LGHNT, CDR2 FRNRAP. The CDR3 loop spans 13 amino acids. In nucleotides, the CDR3 is TGTGCTAGTGGTCTCCTCCTGGGGGGGGAGCAGTTCTTC. Translated: CASGLLLGGEQFF.

This clone was seen only once. The CDR3 bases are TGTGCCAGCAGTCTTGACAGGGGCAGAGGGAACACTGAAGCTTTCTTT. Encoded protein: CASSLDRGRGNTEAFF. This rearrangement joins TRBV6-2 or TRBV6-3 to TRBJ1-1, with 8 bases aligning to TRBD1. V was clipped by 5 bases and J by 1 base; unmatched bases: 9. This CDR3 is 16 amino acids long. The germline V gene encodes CDR1 MNHEY and CDR2 SVGEGT.